These 22 T cell receptor beta chains were sequenced from one sample in a study of shared clonotypes between healthy human individuals. This table comes from immunoSEQ multiplex PCR, and its TCRdb copy is limited to in-frame clones, with some not included. The table shows more than 400,000 clones, with 90% to 97% occurring only once. Input material: naive CD4+ T cells sorted from blood. The subset is: CD45RA+ positively selected. The receptors were gathered from a woman younger than 45 in good health.

The rearrangement uses TRBV6-5 and TRBJ1-4, with D tentatively TRBD1 (5 bases). The CDR3 extends over 16 amino acids. Germline V gene sequence: CDR1 MNHEY, CDR2 SVGAGI. Trimming took 2 bases from V and 4 from J, leaving 14 bases between them. In DNA, the CDR3 is TGTGCCAGCAGTTACCAGGGACGGGGCAATAATGAAAAACTGTTTTTT. This sequence encodes CASSYQGRGNNEKLFF.

This clone was observed a single time. The chain uses TRBV19 and TRBJ2-3; 14 nucleotides line up with TRBD2. The CDR3 spans 17 residues. Germline V gene data show CDR1 as LNHDA and CDR2 as SQIVND (reference sequence). After removal of 5 bases from V and 5 bases from J, the junction contained 9 bases not matched to a gene. The CDR3 sequence: CASSVGTSGRYGDTQYF. The CDR3, as DNA: TGTGCCAGTAGTGTAGGGACTAGCGGGAGATATGGAGATACGCAGTATTTT.

This chain joins TRBV6-6 and TRBJ2-2, with D unresolved. The CDR3 has 14 amino acids. With 4 bases removed from V and 6 bases from J, the gap between germline ends came to 12 bases. CDR1 MNHNY and CDR2 SVGAGI come from the germline V gene (reference sequence). The CDR3 spells CASSLIQWAGELFF. CDR3 DNA sequence: TGTGCCAGCAGTTTGATACAGTGGGCCGGGGAGCTGTTTTTT.

The chain links TRBV4-1 to TRBJ2-3, with 9 bases aligning to TRBD2. V gave up 1 base and J gave up 3 bases; unmatched junction bases: 8. This CDR3 region has 17 residues. Germline lookup yields CDR1 MGHRA and CDR2 YSYEKL. In nucleotides, the CDR3 is TGCGCCAGCAGCCAAGTACCTCCGGGACTAGCAACAGATACGCAGTATTTT. Translated, it gives CASSQVPPGLATDTQYF.

V usage is TRBV6-5 and J usage is TRBJ2-3; TRBD2 matches 10 bases. CDR1 and CDR2 from the germline V gene are MNHEY and SVGAGI. This CDR3 spans 15 amino acids. The J segment lost 2 bases and the V segment lost 5 bases, leaving 4 bases of the junction unmatched. DNA for the CDR3: TGTGCCAGCAGTCGACTAGCGGGCTACACAGATACGCAGTATTTT. Its translation is CASSRLAGYTDTQYF.

The chain links TRBV5-1 to TRBJ2-5; 10 bases match TRBD2. The CDR3 has 16 residues. J lost 7 bases, V lost 1 base, and 10 bases had no gene match. Looked up from germline, CDR1 is SGHRS and CDR2 is YFSETQ. The CDR3 coding sequence is TGCGCCAGCAGCTTGTTCCTAGCGGGAGTTCTCGGGACCCAGTACTTC. Translated: CASSLFLAGVLGTQYF.

The chain carries TRBV19 and TRBJ2-1; 12 nucleotides agree with TRBD2. The CDR3 totals 15 residues. Per the germline V gene, CDR1 is LNHDA and CDR2 is SQIVND (reference sequence). The junction had 7 bases not matched to a gene; V was cut back by 3 bases and J by 10 bases. The CDR3 region is CASSIGLAGPGEQFF. The CDR3 region has the DNA TGTGCCAGTAGTATTGGACTAGCGGGACCGGGAGAGCAGTTCTTC.

The chain is built from TRBV30 and TRBJ1-4, with 7 positions matching TRBD1. The CDR3 totals 14 residues. Germline loops: CDR1 GTSNPN, CDR2 SVGIG (reference sequence). CDR3 loop: CASPSGTVNEKLFF. In nucleotides, the CDR3 is TGTGCTTCCCCCTCCGGGACAGTAAATGAAAAACTGTTTTTT.

J is TRBJ2-1 and V is TRBV7-3; 9 nucleotides match TRBD2. This CDR3 contains 16 residues. With V trimmed by 3 bases and J by 6 bases, 9 bases remained unmatched. Germline V gene lookup returns CDR1 SGHTA and CDR2 FQGTGA. CDR3 loop: CASSFSGTSIANEQFF. The CDR3 DNA follows: TGTGCCAGCAGCTTTTCCGGGACTAGCATAGCCAATGAGCAGTTCTTC.

The V gene is TRBV28, the J gene TRBJ1-2; 12 positions agree with TRBD1. Germline values: CDR1 MDHEN, CDR2 SYDVKM. The CDR3 loop spans 16 amino acids. Unmatched junction bases numbered 10, after V lost 3 bases and J lost 8 bases. CDR3 loop: CASSLGPGQGAEGYTF. Here the CDR3 DNA reads TGTGCCAGCAGTTTGGGACCGGGACAGGGGGCGGAAGGCTACACCTTC.

The chain has TRBV11-2 and TRBJ2-2; possible D gene TRBD2, 7 bases. The V and J ends lost 5 bases and 7 bases respectively, with 20 bases between them. The germline gives CDR1 SGHAT, CDR2 FQNNGV. CDR3 size: 16 residues. The CDR3 DNA is TGTGCCAGCAGCCCAGGGGCTAGCGGCCCCCGCGGGGAGCTGTTTTTT. Translated: CASSPGASGPRGELFF.

This rearrangement joins TRBV6-5 to TRBJ1-6; D is ambiguous. The V and J ends lost 9 bases and 1 base respectively, with 10 bases between them. This CDR3 comprises 14 residues. Looked up from germline, CDR1 is MNHEY and CDR2 is SVGAGI. The CDR3 reads CASCRGSYNSPLHF. CDR3 bases: TGTGCCAGTTGTCGGGGATCCTATAATTCACCCCTCCACTTT.

In this sample, this clone turned up once. Other DNA sequences in the same sample also yield this CDR3. The genes are TRBV28 and TRBJ1-4; tentatively, D is TRBD1 (6 bases). Germline V gives CDR1 MDHEN, CDR2 SYDVKM. Trimming cost V 6 bases and J 5 bases, with 13 bases left between them. This CDR3 is 14 amino acids long. The CDR3 loop reads CASRLTGSNEKLFF. The CDR3 DNA follows: TGTGCCAGCAGGTTGACAGGCTCCAATGAAAAACTGTTTTTT. Using reference TRBV28 and TRBJ1-4 for the parts outside the CDR3, the full variable domain is DVKVTQSSRYLVKRTGEKVFLECVQDMDHENMFWYRQDPGLGLRLIYFSYDVKMKEKGDIPEGYSVSREKKERFSLILESASTNQTSMYLCASRLTGSNEKLFFGSGTQLSVL.

V is TRBV6-6 and J is TRBJ2-7; TRBD2 matches at 7 bases. This CDR3 contains 14 residues. The V and J ends lost 6 bases and 5 bases, in that order; junction bases with no gene match: 10. The germline V gene has CDR1 MNHNY and CDR2 SVGAGI (reference sequence). CDR3: CASRRPGTTNEQYF. CDR3 in DNA: TGTGCCAGCAGGCGACCCGGGACTACCAACGAGCAGTACTTC.

V is TRBV28 and J is TRBJ1-1; no reliable D call. Germline-derived CDR1 and CDR2 are MDHEN and SYDVKM. The CDR3 totals 13 residues. V was shortened by 3 bases and J by 7 bases, with 12 bases between the two germline ends. The CDR3 spells CASSFGRRSEAFF. As DNA, the CDR3 is TGTGCCAGCAGTTTTGGCAGGCGTAGTGAAGCTTTCTTT.

This clone appeared a single time. The CDR3 DNA reads TGCAGCGTTTCCGTAAGACTAGCGGGAGCAAGCGAGCAGTACTTC. Translation gives CSVSVRLAGASEQYF. The chain joins TRBV29-1 to TRBJ2-7; 12 bases agree with TRBD2. V dropped 5 bases and J dropped 6; count of bases not matched to a gene: 11. CDR1 and CDR2 (germline): SQVTM, ANQGSEA. The CDR3 spans 15 residues.

This clone was recorded only once. The rearrangement uses TRBV2 and TRBJ2-7; 7 bases agree with TRBD2. Germline-derived CDR1 and CDR2 are SNHLY and FYNNEI. J gave up 1 base and V 7 bases, and 7 bases lay outside the gene matches. The CDR3 spans 14 residues. CDR3 amino acids: CASNRLAESYEQYF. CDR3 sequence (DNA): TGTGCCAGCAACCGGCTAGCGGAATCCTACGAGCAGTACTTC. The whole variable domain, remainder taken from reference TRBV2 and TRBJ2-7, is EPEVTQTPSHQVTQMGQEVILRCVPISNHLYFYWYRQILGQKVEFLVSFYNNEISEKSEIFDDQFSVERPDGSNFTLKIRSTKLEDSAMYFCASNRLAESYEQYFGPGTRLTVT.

The rearrangement links TRBV6-4 to TRBJ1-1, with D tentatively TRBD1 (6 bases). Trimming shortened V by 4 bases and J by 1 base, and 13 bases separated the two germline ends. The CDR3 loop spans 15 amino acids. Per the germline V gene, CDR1 is MRHNA and CDR2 is SNTAGT. CDR3 DNA sequence: TGTGCCAGCAGTGCGTTCGGGGGGGCGAACACTGAAGCTTTCTTT. This sequence encodes CASSAFGGANTEAFF.

The chain links TRBV19 to TRBJ1-2; D not resolved. This CDR3 region has 15 residues. Germline-derived CDR1 and CDR2 are LNHDA and SQIVND (reference sequence). Trimming cost V 4 bases and J 4 bases, with 16 bases left between them. The CDR3 region is CASSTPEGSSYGYTF. The CDR3 DNA reads TGTGCCAGTAGTACCCCTGAGGGTTCGAGCTATGGCTACACCTTC.

The genes are TRBV28 and TRBJ2-3, with 7 bases fitting TRBD1. The ends lost 7 bases at V and 2 bases at J; junction bases unmatched: 12. The CDR3 sequence is 16 residues long. CDR1 is MDHEN and CDR2 is SYDVKM in the germline V gene. CDR3 nucleotides: TGTGCCAGCAAACCCCCCCACGACAGGGCCACAGATACGCAGTATTTT. Its translation is CASKPPHDRATDTQYF.

The genes are TRBV30 and TRBJ1-2; no firm D call. The germline V gene encodes CDR1 GTSNPN and CDR2 SVGIG (reference sequence). There are 13 residues in the CDR3. V gave up 1 base and J gave up 6 bases, with 12 bases separating them. The CDR3 nucleotides read TGTGCCTGGAGTGCATCGAAAGGCCATGGCTACACCTTC. Translation: CAWSASKGHGYTF.

This chain joins TRBV5-1 and TRBJ2-7; 9 positions match TRBD2. The CDR3 sequence is 16 residues long. Trimming removed 2 bases from V and 6 bases from J; junction bases left unmatched: 12. Germline V gene sequence: CDR1 SGHRS, CDR2 YFSETQ. The CDR3 protein is CASSFGSPSGKLEQYF. CDR3 coding DNA: TGCGCCAGCAGCTTTGGTTCGCCTAGCGGGAAGCTCGAGCAGTACTTC.